The 27 T cell receptor beta chains reported below all come from one sample, sequenced in a study of radiotherapy plus CTLA-4 blockade in lung cancer. Profiling relied on immunoSEQ multiplex PCR, and the TCRdb table lists in-frame clones only, not all of them. Of some 73,000 clones in the sample, roughly four fifths were seen once. The input for sequencing was peripheral blood, taken from a patient treated with radiotherapy plus ipilimumab. The receptors originated from a human donor with non-small cell lung cancer whose response to radiotherapy plus ipilimumab could not be evaluated.

Here the CDR3 DNA reads TGTGCCAGCTCACCAACAGGGACCCACGAGCAGTACTTC. Protein: CASSPTGTHEQYF. The chain is built from TRBV18 and TRBJ2-7; perhaps TRBD1 as D (6 bases). The CDR3 is 13 residues long. Germline assignment: CDR1 KGHSH and CDR2 LQKENI. V lost 2 bases, J lost 5 bases, and 10 bases lay in between. The full variable domain, completed using reference TRBV18 and TRBJ2-7, is NAGVMQNPRHLVRRRGQEARLRCSPMKGHSHVYWYRQLPEEGLKFMVYLQKENIIDESGMPKERFSAEFPKEGPSILRIQQVVRGDSAAYFCASSPTGTHEQYFGPGTRLTVT.

This clone showed up many times. The rearrangement uses TRBV19 and TRBJ2-2; TRBD2 matches 11 bases. CDR3 size: 16 residues. Germline V gene sequence: CDR1 LNHDA, CDR2 SQIVND (reference sequence). Germline trimming cut 5 bases from V and 1 base from J; bases unmatched to any gene: 3. CDR3 in DNA: TGTGCCAGTAGTCCAGGACTAGCGGGGAACACCGGGGAGCTGTTTTTT. As protein: CASSPGLAGNTGELFF.

The chain carries TRBV5-1 and TRBJ2-7; D possibly corresponds to TRBD1 (6 bases). CDR3 length: 13 residues. The V and J ends lost 4 bases and 3 bases respectively, with 11 bases between them. Germline V CDR1 and CDR2: SGHRS, YFSETQ. The CDR3 region has the DNA TGCGCCAGCAGCCCCGGGACAAACTACGAGCAGTACTTC. Protein sequence: CASSPGTNYEQYF.

V is TRBV7-3 and J is TRBJ2-7, with a weak D call TRBD1 (6 bases). Per the germline V gene, CDR1 is SGHTA and CDR2 is FQGTGA. The CDR3 extends over 13 amino acids. V was shortened by 4 bases and J by 4 bases, with 11 bases between the two germline ends. Here the CDR3 reads CASSYEQGYEQYF. CDR3 in DNA: TGTGCCAGCAGCTACGAACAGGGTTACGAGCAGTACTTC.

A few counts support this clone. The chain carries TRBV28 and TRBJ1-1; D perhaps matches TRBD1 (6 bases). Germline V CDR1 and CDR2: MDHEN, SYDVKM. With 6 bases removed from V and 2 bases from J, the gap between germline ends came to 16 bases. The CDR3 has 15 amino acids. This chain's CDR3 is CASSRGGAGNTEAFF. For the CDR3, the DNA is TGTGCCAGCAGCCGGGGGGGGGCGGGAAACACTGAAGCTTTCTTT.

This clone was counted between two and nine times. This chain joins TRBV15 and TRBJ2-2; maybe TRBD2 (6 bases). Germline V gives CDR1 LNHNV, CDR2 YYDKDF (reference sequence). The length of the CDR3 is 17 residues. Between the trimmed V and J ends, which lost 0 bases and 0 bases, there was a span of 11 bases. The DNA for the CDR3 is TGTGCCACCAGCAGAGATCGCGGGGTTGCGAACACCGGGGAGCTGTTTTTT. Translation gives CATSRDRGVANTGELFF. The entire variable domain, with the rest obtained from reference TRBV15 and TRBJ2-2, is as follows: DAMVIQNPRYQVTQFGKPVTLSCSQTLNHNVMYWYQQKSSQAPKLLFHYYDKDFNNEADTPDNFQSRRPNTSFCFLDIRSPGLGDTAMYLCATSRDRGVANTGELFFGEGSRLTVL.

In this sample, this clone turned up a few times. The V call is TRBV5-4, the J call TRBJ2-5; tentative D call: TRBD1 (6 bases). Looked up from germline, CDR1 is SGHNT and CDR2 is YYREEE (reference sequence). With 1 base removed from V and 2 bases from J, the gap between germline ends came to 12 bases. The CDR3 totals 15 residues. For the CDR3, the DNA is TGTGCCAGCAGCTTGATGGGGGCCGCACAAGAGACCCAGTACTTC. This encodes CASSLMGAAQETQYF.

The chain combines TRBV19 with TRBJ2-5; 8 nucleotides agree with TRBD1. This CDR3 spans 15 amino acids. V shed 6 bases and J 4 bases; nucleotides not matched to a gene: 10. Germline CDR1 LNHDA, CDR2 SQIVND (reference sequence). For the CDR3, the DNA is TGTGCCAGTAGCGTCTGGACAGGGTGGTCAGAGACCCAGTACTTC. It translates to CASSVWTGWSETQYF.

The J gene is TRBJ2-1, the V gene TRBV6-1, with D uncertain. In germline, CDR1 is MNHNS, CDR2 SASEGT. With 7 bases removed from V and 3 bases from J, the gap between germline ends came to 13 bases. The CDR3 contains 14 residues. The CDR3, as DNA: TGTGCCAGCAAAAAGCGATCGGGCTACAATGAGCAGTTCTTC. This codes for CASKKRSGYNEQFF.

This sequence joins TRBV6-5 and TRBJ1-5; D is perhaps TRBD1 (5 bases). CDR1 MNHEY and CDR2 SVGAGI come from the germline V gene. V was shortened by 2 bases and J by 2 bases, with 10 bases between the two germline ends. This CDR3 is 15 amino acids long. CDR3 nucleotide sequence: TGTGCCAGCAGTTACGGCAGGGAGGGCAATCAGCCCCAGCATTTT. It yields the protein CASSYGREGNQPQHF.

The genes are TRBV11-3 and TRBJ2-1; weak D call: TRBD1 (6 bases). From germline, CDR1 is SGHNT and CDR2 YENEEA. The CDR3 loop spans 16 amino acids. Trimming removed 5 bases from V and 4 bases from J, with 18 bases in between. The CDR3 bases are TGTGCCAGCAGCCCCCGGACAGTTGACCCGTACAATGAGCAGTTCTTC. It yields the protein CASSPRTVDPYNEQFF.

This clone was observed a handful of times. The V call is TRBV15, the J call TRBJ1-6; D is ambiguous. The V end was cut by 2 bases, the J end by 9 bases, with 5 bases between. Germline V CDR1 and CDR2: LNHNV, YYDKDF (reference sequence). The CDR3 extends over 12 amino acids. CDR3 coding DNA: TGTGCCACCAGCAGACGCGGTTCACCCCTCCACTTT. This translates into CATSRRGSPLHF.

The rearrangement links TRBV19 to TRBJ2-5; D is uncertain. Per the germline V gene, CDR1 is LNHDA and CDR2 is SQIVND (reference sequence). V was cut by 3 bases and J by 5 bases, with 13 bases left in between. The CDR3 totals 14 residues. Here the CDR3 DNA reads TGTGCCAGTAGTATGCAAGGCGGATCGGAGACCCAGTACTTC. Amino acids: CASSMQGGSETQYF.

The DNA of the CDR3 is TGCGCCAGCAGCTCCACAGGGGGACTAGCGGGGCTGCCCTTATTCGAGCAGTACTTC. As protein: CASSSTGGLAGLPLFEQYF. The gene calls are TRBV5-1 and TRBJ2-7, with 13 positions matching TRBD2. The CDR3 has 19 amino acids. The V gene end was trimmed by 3 bases and the J gene end by 6 bases; junction bases not matched to a gene: 18. Germline V lookup: CDR1 SGHRS, CDR2 YFSETQ.

This clone has only a few counts. The chain employs TRBV5-1 and TRBJ1-1; D uncertain. The germline gives CDR1 SGHRS, CDR2 YFSETQ. V lost 5 bases and J 3 bases, leaving 14 bases between the germline ends. This CDR3 is built from 14 residues. The chain's CDR3 is CASSPWARDTEAFF. Here the CDR3 DNA reads TGCGCCAGCAGTCCATGGGCGCGGGACACTGAAGCTTTCTTT.

This clone came up a few times. V gene TRBV18 combines with J gene TRBJ2-1; D is perhaps TRBD2 (5 bases). Germline CDR1 and CDR2: KGHSH and LQKENI. Trimming removed 8 bases from V and 2 bases from J, with 13 bases in between. The CDR3 is 14 residues long. The CDR3 bases are TGTGCCAGCGGCGCAGCGGCCACCTACAATGAGCAGTTCTTC. Its protein product is CASGAAATYNEQFF.

The chain combines TRBV5-1 with TRBJ1-4; tentatively, D is TRBD1 (6 bases). Trimming pared 5 bases from V and 0 bases from J, leaving 11 bases between. The germline V gene has CDR1 SGHRS and CDR2 YFSETQ. CDR3 length: 15 amino acids. The CDR3 region has the DNA TGCGCCAGCAGGTTAGGACAGACAACTAATGAAAAACTGTTTTTT. Protein: CASRLGQTTNEKLFF.

The J gene is TRBJ1-1, the V gene TRBV7-8, with D hard to call. The CDR3 contains 17 residues. CDR1 is SGHVS, CDR2 FQNEAQ, per germline. V was shortened by 2 bases and J by 0 bases, with 16 bases between the two germline ends. The CDR3 DNA reads as TGTGCCAGCAGCTTAAGCCGCCGCGAAGCCTTGAACACTGAAGCTTTCTTT. Its translation: CASSLSRREALNTEAFF.

The chain joins TRBV9 to TRBJ2-5, with D maybe TRBD1 (6 bases). Trimming pared 0 bases from V and 5 bases from J, leaving 11 bases between. Germline values: CDR1 SGDLS, CDR2 YYNGEE. The CDR3 runs to 14 residues. The CDR3 here is CASSVGDIAETQYF. DNA of the CDR3: TGTGCCAGCAGCGTAGGGGACATTGCGGAGACCCAGTACTTC.

The CDR3 here is CASSEGGSGELFF. DNA of the CDR3: TGTGCCAGCAGCGAGGGAGGGTCCGGGGAGCTGTTTTTT. This chain links TRBV9 with TRBJ2-2; 7 positions agree with TRBD2. Trimming at V came to 3 bases and at J to 6 bases, leaving 2 bases not matched to a gene. The CDR3 loop spans 13 amino acids. Germline V CDR1 and CDR2: SGDLS, YYNGEE.

The chain employs TRBV11-3 and TRBJ2-2, with D possibly matching TRBD1 (5 bases). Trimming left V 0 bases short and J 1 base short, with 6 bases between. From germline, CDR1 is SGHNT and CDR2 YENEEA. The CDR3 sequence is 15 residues long. CDR3 sequence: CASSLERGNTGELFF. The DNA of the CDR3 is TGTGCCAGCAGCTTAGAAAGGGGGAACACCGGGGAGCTGTTTTTT.

The chain recombines TRBV30 with TRBJ2-5; TRBD2 matches at 8 bases. The V gene end was trimmed by 1 base and the J gene end by 2 bases; junction bases not matched to a gene: 3. CDR3 length equals 14 residues. The germline V gene has CDR1 GTSNPN and CDR2 SVGIG (reference sequence). Here the CDR3 reads CAWSERGIQETQYF. The CDR3 bases are TGTGCCTGGAGTGAGCGGGGGATTCAAGAGACCCAGTACTTC.

The chain has TRBV5-4 and TRBJ2-7; TRBD2 might be the D (6 bases). The germline CDR1 and CDR2 sequences are SGHNT and YYREEE (reference sequence). The V and J ends lost 0 bases and 7 bases respectively, with 11 bases between them. This CDR3 has 13 residues. For the CDR3, the DNA is TGTGCCAGCAGCTTGGGGGACTCGTTGGAGCAGTACTTC. Translation gives CASSLGDSLEQYF.

This chain connects TRBV7-3 to TRBJ2-1, with 11 nucleotides matching TRBD1. The CDR3 spans 15 residues. Germline V lookup: CDR1 SGHTA, CDR2 FQGTGA. V dropped 2 bases and J dropped 7; count of bases not matched to a gene: 4. The CDR3 coding sequence is TGTGCCAGCAGCTTAGGGACAGGGGGTCGAAATGAGCAGTTCTTC. Protein: CASSLGTGGRNEQFF.

The chain employs TRBV28 and TRBJ2-5, with 7 bases fitting TRBD2. The J segment lost 4 bases and the V segment lost 2 bases, leaving 13 bases of the junction unmatched. CDR3 length: 17 amino acids. Germline CDR1 and CDR2: MDHEN and SYDVKM. Here the CDR3 DNA reads TGTGCCAGCAGTTTACGCGGGGGAGGTCCAGCGGCAGAGACCCAGTACTTC. Encoded protein: CASSLRGGGPAAETQYF.

This clone was seen more than once but under ten times. J is TRBJ1-5 and V is TRBV15; weak D call: TRBD1 (6 bases). The germline gives CDR1 LNHNV, CDR2 YYDKDF (reference sequence). This CDR3 has 16 residues. V lost 2 bases and J lost 6, with 17 bases in between. CDR3 in DNA: TGTGCCACCAGCAGATGGGGACAACCGGCTGGTCAGCCCCAGCATTTT. Residues: CATSRWGQPAGQPQHF.

The genes are TRBV5-1 and TRBJ2-3, with D perhaps matching TRBD1 (6 bases). Trimming left V 4 bases short and J 6 bases short, with 9 bases between. In germline, CDR1 is SGHRS, CDR2 YFSETQ. The CDR3 totals 12 residues. Here the CDR3 DNA reads TGCGCCAGCAGCACAACAGGGGATACGCAGTATTTT. This encodes CASSTTGDTQYF.